This entry lists 14 T cell receptor beta chains sequenced from one sample in a study of T cells after yellow fever vaccination. TCRdb redid the calling of the 5' RACE reads with MiXCR, one entry per CDR3 protein. Among some 670,000 distinct CDR3 sequences listed, roughly an eighth were seen once. This specimen was PBMCs, taken on the day of the yellow fever booster vaccination. The receptors derive from a man younger than 45 who received the YFV17D yellow fever vaccine.

Remarks on this clonotype: An end of the junction differs from the germline gene, which may be a read error. The chain combines TRBV5-6 with TRBJ2-3, with a tentative D call TRBD1 (5 bases). The CDR3 totals 12 residues. CDR1 and CDR2 from the germline V gene are SGHDT and YYEEEE. CDR3: CASSGHPGVLNF. The CDR3 DNA follows: TGTGCCAGCAGCGGACATCCCGGCGTTCTGAATTTT.

In its sample, this clonotype was seen a few times. The chain links TRBV30 to TRBJ2-5, with no clear D. V was shortened by 3 bases and J by 4 bases, with 21 bases between the two germline ends. Germline V gene sequence: CDR1 GTSNPN, CDR2 SVGIG (reference sequence). The CDR3 length is 16 residues. Here the CDR3 reads CAWSPSSPHPRETQYF. The CDR3 region has the DNA TGTGCCTGGAGCCCCTCATCCCCCCACCCTCGAGAGACCCAGTACTTC.

The rearrangement uses TRBV29-1 and TRBJ2-5, with D possibly being TRBD1 or TRBD2 (5 bases each). Germline CDR1 and CDR2: SQVTM and ANQGSEA. The ends were cut back, 8 bases at V and 1 base at J, with 11 bases in the middle. The CDR3 is 12 amino acids. CDR3 coding DNA: TGCAGCTCCAGTGGGGGCCAAGAGACCCAGTACTTC. Translated: CSSSGGQETQYF.

This clonotype was counted between two and nine times. This sequence joins TRBV13 and TRBJ2-3; 13 bases align to TRBD2. CDR3 length: 16 amino acids. Trimming took 5 bases from V and 5 from J; bases not matched to a gene: 7. Germline V gene data show CDR1 as PRHDT and CDR2 as FYEKMQ (reference sequence). CDR3 sequence: CASSTWTSGSLDTQYF. The CDR3 bases are TGTGCCAGCAGCACTTGGACTAGCGGGAGCCTAGATACGCAGTATTTT.

The rearrangement joins TRBV27 to TRBJ2-7; D gene unclear. The CDR3 runs to 15 residues. Germline CDR1 MNHEY, CDR2 SMNVEV (reference sequence). V was cut by 6 bases and J by 1 base, with 16 bases left in between. CDR3 amino acids: CASRSVVTGSYEQYF. In DNA form, the CDR3 reads TGTGCCAGCAGGAGCGTCGTAACCGGGTCCTACGAGCAGTACTTC.

J is TRBJ2-3 and V is TRBV6-5; 7 bases match TRBD1. CDR3 length: 15 residues. From germline, CDR1 is MNHEY and CDR2 SVGAGI. V was pared by 4 bases and J by 4 bases, with 8 bases of the junction left unmatched. As DNA, the CDR3 is TGTGCCAGCAGTTCCGGGACAGCAGCCTCAGATACGCAGTATTTT. Its translation: CASSSGTAASDTQYF.

This clonotype was detected a few times. This chain links TRBV29-1 with TRBJ1-1, with a weak D call TRBD1 (5 bases). CDR1 and CDR2 from the germline V gene are SQVTM and ANQGSEA. V dropped 1 base and J dropped 1 base, with 7 bases sitting between them. This CDR3 spans 13 amino acids. The DNA of the CDR3 is TGCAGCGTTGAAGGACAGACGAACACTGAAGCTTTCTTT. It yields the protein CSVEGQTNTEAFF.

The sample holds a few counts of this clonotype. This chain uses TRBV20-1 with TRBJ2-1; possibly TRBD1 for D (6 bases). The CDR3 consists of 14 residues. CDR1 and CDR2 (germline): DFQATT, SNEGSKA (reference sequence). Trimming left V 3 bases short and J 7 bases short, with 16 bases between. CDR3 bases: TGCAGTGCTAGGTCCCGGGTCAGGGGAAATGAGCAGTTCTTC. It yields the protein CSARSRVRGNEQFF.

The chain links TRBV12-3 or TRBV12-4 to TRBJ2-3, with 11 bases matching TRBD1. The trim removed 7 bases at V and 4 bases at J, leaving 13 bases unmatched. CDR3 length equals 17 residues. The CDR3 DNA sequence: TGTGCCAGCACCCCTGCCGGACAGGGGGCGTCAGCAGATACGCAGTATTTT. Its protein product is CASTPAGQGASADTQYF.

The table lists this clonotype with a few counts. The chain is built from TRBV10-2 and TRBJ2-7; 9 nucleotides agree with TRBD2. Germline V gene sequence: CDR1 WSHSY, CDR2 SAAADI. V lost 4 bases, J lost 4 bases, and 11 bases stayed unmatched. The CDR3 runs 16 residues. DNA for the CDR3: TGCGCCAGCAGTGTCGCCGCGGGAGGGTTAACGTACGAGCAGTACTTC. Its translation is CASSVAAGGLTYEQYF.

The J gene is TRBJ2-1, the V gene TRBV4-1; D remains unclear. This CDR3 is 12 amino acids long. The ends were cut back, 1 base at V and 7 bases at J, with 5 bases in the middle. The germline V gene has CDR1 MGHRA and CDR2 YSYEKL. This CDR3 is CASSQVLNEQFF. The CDR3, as DNA: TGCGCCAGCAGCCAAGTGCTGAATGAGCAGTTCTTC.

The chain couples TRBV7-2 to TRBJ2-1; maybe TRBD2 (6 bases). Germline V lookup: CDR1 SGHTA, CDR2 FQGNSA. The CDR3 totals 16 residues. The V end was cut by 4 bases, the J end by 6 bases, with 19 bases between. CDR3 in DNA: TGTGCCAGCAGCTCCGGTTTGGGGAGGCGGGTCAATGAGCAGTTCTTC. The encoded protein is CASSSGLGRRVNEQFF.

J is TRBJ2-1 and V is TRBV10-3, with a tentative D call TRBD2 (8 bases). From germline, CDR1 is ENHRY and CDR2 SYGVKD. V was trimmed by 0 bases and J by 6 bases, leaving 18 bases between them. CDR3 length: 17 residues. The CDR3 sequence: CAISESPGGTRFNEQFF. The CDR3 nucleotides read TGTGCCATCAGTGAGTCCCCAGGGGGGACTAGGTTCAATGAGCAGTTCTTC.

The chain has TRBV7-6 and TRBJ2-2, with D unresolved. The ends were cut back, 2 bases at V and 11 bases at J, with 9 bases in the middle. The CDR3 runs to 12 residues. CDR1 SGHVS and CDR2 FNYEAQ come from the germline V gene. The CDR3 DNA reads TGTGCCAGCAGCTTATCGTCGGTCGAGCTGTTTTTT. Translated: CASSLSSVELFF.